Listed below are T cell receptor beta chains from one sample, sequenced in a study of metastatic and nonmetastatic thyroid tumors. TCRdb re-analyzed the PCR reads using MiXCR. The sample has around 30,000 clones; roughly 17% are singletons. Specimen: blood. The receptors derive from a female donor with papillary thyroid cancer or a benign thyroid nodule (not recorded which). Some clones in this sample may be carry-over from other donors' samples. Both conserved end residues are part of each CDR3. Fields, in order: J gene, V gene, clone size, D gene, CDR3 DNA, CDR3 protein. A D gene is named only where the DNA matches it firmly. Rows may omit the clone size; those that give it use once, few, many or a size class.

j_call: TRBJ1-2
v_call: TRBV2
clone_size: few
d_call: NA
cdr3_nt: TGTGCCAGCAGTGGCGACAGATACTATGGCTACACCTTC
cdr3_aa: CASSGDRYYGYTF

j_call: TRBJ2-7
v_call: TRBV6-1
clone_size: few
d_call: TRBD1
cdr3_nt: TGTGCCAGCAGTGTCTACAGGGGGCTCACCTACGAGCAGTACTTC
cdr3_aa: CASSVYRGLTYEQYF

j_call: TRBJ2-3
v_call: TRBV6-4
clone_size: many
d_call: NA
cdr3_nt: TGTGCCAGCAGTGAATCCAGGGGCAGCACAGATACGCAGTATTTT
cdr3_aa: CASSESRGSTDTQYF

j_call: TRBJ2-1
v_call: TRBV3-1
clone_size: NA
d_call: TRBD2
cdr3_nt: TGTGCCAGCACCCAAGTGGCTAGCGGGAGGTTAGGGTACAATGAGCAGTTCTTC
cdr3_aa: CASTQVASGRLGYNEQFF

j_call: TRBJ2-2
v_call: TRBV5-4
clone_size: many
d_call: TRBD1
cdr3_nt: TGTGCCAGCAGCTCCGGGACAGGGACCGGGGAGCTGTTTTTT
cdr3_aa: CASSSGTGTGELFF

j_call: TRBJ2-5
v_call: TRBV5-4
clone_size: NA
d_call: NA
cdr3_nt: TGTGCCAGCAGCACCAAATCGGACAGCCAAGAGACCCAGTACTTC
cdr3_aa: CASSTKSDSQETQYF

j_call: TRBJ2-2
v_call: TRBV5-1
clone_size: many
d_call: NA
cdr3_nt: TGCGCCAGCAGCTTGGTCGCAGGAGCCGGGGAGCTGTTTTTT
cdr3_aa: CASSLVAGAGELFF

j_call: TRBJ2-3
v_call: TRBV20-1
clone_size: many
d_call: NA
cdr3_nt: TGCAGTGCTAGAGAGAGGGGCCCAGATACGCAGTATTTT
cdr3_aa: CSARERGPDTQYF

j_call: TRBJ2-1
v_call: TRBV14
clone_size: many
d_call: TRBD2
cdr3_nt: TGTGCCAGCAGCCAAACCGGGACTAGGGACTTTGGGGAGCAGTTCTTC
cdr3_aa: CASSQTGTRDFGEQFF

j_call: TRBJ2-7
v_call: TRBV29-1
clone_size: many
d_call: NA
cdr3_nt: TGCAGCGTCGCCAAAACAGGTACCGGGGACGAGCAGTACTTC
cdr3_aa: CSVAKTGTGDEQYF

j_call: TRBJ1-3
v_call: TRBV6-1
clone_size: many
d_call: NA
cdr3_nt: TGTGCCAGCAGTACCGGATCAAGCTCTGGAAACACCATATATTTT
cdr3_aa: CASSTGSSSGNTIYF

j_call: TRBJ2-1
v_call: TRBV10-1
clone_size: many
d_call: NA
cdr3_nt: TGCACCAGCAGTGAAGGTGGCAGGGGACCTTACAATGAGCAGTTCTTC
cdr3_aa: CTSSEGGRGPYNEQFF

j_call: TRBJ1-5
v_call: TRBV6-1
clone_size: many
d_call: NA
cdr3_nt: TGTGCCAGCAGTGAAAGGGACATGCAGCCCCAGCATTTT
cdr3_aa: CASSERDMQPQHF

j_call: TRBJ2-1
v_call: TRBV12-3/TRBV12-4
clone_size: medium-sized
d_call: TRBD1
cdr3_nt: TGTGCCAGCAGTTCCGACAGGGCCAATGAGCAGTTCTTC
cdr3_aa: CASSSDRANEQFF

j_call: TRBJ2-3
v_call: TRBV14
clone_size: many
d_call: NA
cdr3_nt: TGTGCCAGCAGCCAAGATTCGGCTGCGACTAGCACAGATACGCAGTATTTT
cdr3_aa: CASSQDSAATSTDTQYF

j_call: TRBJ2-1
v_call: TRBV6-1
clone_size: NA
d_call: NA
cdr3_nt: TGTGCCAGCAGTGAACGGGGCGGGGGCACCTACAATGAGCAGTTCTTC
cdr3_aa: CASSERGGGTYNEQFF

j_call: TRBJ2-1
v_call: TRBV7-2
clone_size: many
d_call: NA
cdr3_nt: TGTGCCAGCAGCTTAGCCAGGGGATATGAGCAGTTCTTC
cdr3_aa: CASSLARGYEQFF

j_call: TRBJ2-7
v_call: TRBV7-9
clone_size: NA
d_call: NA
cdr3_nt: TGTGCCAGCAGCTTTGAAGGAACGGGATACGAGCAGTACTTC
cdr3_aa: CASSFEGTGYEQYF

j_call: TRBJ1-2
v_call: TRBV28
clone_size: NA
d_call: TRBD1
cdr3_nt: TGTGCCAGCAGTTCCGGTACAGGGGCGGGCTATTGCTACACCTTC
cdr3_aa: CASSSGTGAGYCYTF

j_call: TRBJ2-1
v_call: TRBV27
clone_size: NA
d_call: NA
cdr3_nt: TGTGCCAGCAGCCTCCGGGGCCGTTTAACAAACAATGAGCAGTTCTTC
cdr3_aa: CASSLRGRLTNNEQFF

j_call: TRBJ2-1
v_call: TRBV20-1
clone_size: NA
d_call: TRBD1
cdr3_nt: TGCAGTGCCCCACGGCCCTCGACAGGGTCCAAGGTCAATGAGCAGTTCTTC
cdr3_aa: CSAPRPSTGSKVNEQFF

j_call: TRBJ2-5
v_call: TRBV20-1
clone_size: many
d_call: NA
cdr3_nt: TGCAGTGCCGACGGTTCTGACCCCCCGAACCAAGAGACCCAGTACTTC
cdr3_aa: CSADGSDPPNQETQYF

j_call: TRBJ1-5
v_call: TRBV27
clone_size: NA
d_call: NA
cdr3_nt: TGTGCCAGCAGCCCAGAAAGGTTGTTGGGTCGGCCCCAGCATTTT
cdr3_aa: CASSPERLLGRPQHF

j_call: TRBJ2-1
v_call: TRBV27
clone_size: many
d_call: TRBD2
cdr3_nt: TGTGCCAGCAGTGTCAGAAATAGCGGGAGAGGGGGCAATGAGCAGTTCTTC
cdr3_aa: CASSVRNSGRGGNEQFF

j_call: TRBJ2-1
v_call: TRBV20-1
clone_size: NA
d_call: NA
cdr3_nt: TGCAGTGCTAGAGCCCTCGGGGCTGTTCTGTTCTTC
cdr3_aa: CSARALGAVLFF

j_call: TRBJ1-1
v_call: TRBV2
clone_size: many
d_call: NA
cdr3_nt: TGTGCCAGCAGGTCGAACACTGAAGCTTTCTTT
cdr3_aa: CASRSNTEAFF

j_call: TRBJ2-4
v_call: TRBV20-1
clone_size: many
d_call: NA
cdr3_nt: TGCAGTGCTAGGGTACCGACAATAAACATTCAGTACTTC
cdr3_aa: CSARVPTINIQYF

j_call: TRBJ2-5
v_call: TRBV3-1
clone_size: many
d_call: TRBD2
cdr3_nt: TGTGCCAGCAGCCAAGTCAAAGGGAGGGCCTCAGAGACCCAGTACTTC
cdr3_aa: CASSQVKGRASETQYF

j_call: TRBJ1-6
v_call: TRBV20-1
clone_size: medium-sized
d_call: TRBD1
cdr3_nt: TGCAGTGCGACAGGGAGAAGCTCCTATAATTCACCCCTCCACTTT
cdr3_aa: CSATGRSSYNSPLHF

j_call: TRBJ2-1
v_call: TRBV7-9
clone_size: many
d_call: NA
cdr3_nt: TGTGCCAGCAGCTTAGGGGGACTTCACAATGAGCAGTTCTTC
cdr3_aa: CASSLGGLHNEQFF

j_call: TRBJ2-4
v_call: TRBV6-5
clone_size: few
d_call: TRBD1
cdr3_nt: TGTGCCAGCGCCCGGGACAGGGGTAACATTCAGTACTTC
cdr3_aa: CASARDRGNIQYF

j_call: TRBJ1-2
v_call: TRBV6-5
clone_size: medium-sized
d_call: TRBD1
cdr3_nt: TGTGCCAGCAGTTATGGGTACAGGGGCAGTGGCTACACCTTC
cdr3_aa: CASSYGYRGSGYTF

j_call: TRBJ2-7
v_call: TRBV6-2/TRBV6-3
clone_size: NA
d_call: NA
cdr3_nt: TGTGCCAGCATTTACGAGGTGAGCTCCTACGATCAGTACTTC
cdr3_aa: CASIYEVSSYDQYF

j_call: TRBJ2-3
v_call: TRBV11-2
clone_size: NA
d_call: TRBD2
cdr3_nt: TGTGCCAGCAGCTCCGGGACTAGCGGGGGGGCAATAGATACGCAGTATTTT
cdr3_aa: CASSSGTSGGAIDTQYF

j_call: TRBJ1-1
v_call: TRBV5-5
clone_size: many
d_call: NA
cdr3_nt: TGTGCCAGCAGCCCGGGTGCGGGTATGAACACTGAAGCTTTCTTT
cdr3_aa: CASSPGAGMNTEAFF

j_call: TRBJ1-6
v_call: TRBV6-1
clone_size: few
d_call: NA
cdr3_nt: TGTGCCAGCAGTGAAGTGCAAGTGCTGGGGTTACCCCTCCACTTT
cdr3_aa: CASSEVQVLGLPLHF

j_call: TRBJ2-2
v_call: TRBV20-1
clone_size: NA
d_call: TRBD2
cdr3_nt: TGCAGTGCTAGGGTTGGCGGGAGGGCCGCCGGGGAGCTGTTTTTT
cdr3_aa: CSARVGGRAAGELFF

j_call: TRBJ2-3
v_call: TRBV2
clone_size: many
d_call: NA
cdr3_nt: TGTGCCAGCAGCTTAGATACGCAGTATTTT
cdr3_aa: CASSLDTQYF

j_call: TRBJ2-2
v_call: TRBV2
clone_size: many
d_call: TRBD2
cdr3_nt: TGTGCCAGCACCTTAACTAGCGGGAGGGGCACCGGGGAGCTGTTTTTT
cdr3_aa: CASTLTSGRGTGELFF

j_call: TRBJ2-5
v_call: TRBV20-1
clone_size: many
d_call: NA
cdr3_nt: TGCAGTGCTACCAGGGGAACCATAGAGACCCAGTACTTC
cdr3_aa: CSATRGTIETQYF

j_call: TRBJ1-2
v_call: TRBV14
clone_size: NA
d_call: NA
cdr3_nt: TGTGCCAGCAGCCAAATATCGTCGGGGATCGAGGGCTACACCTTC
cdr3_aa: CASSQISSGIEGYTF

j_call: TRBJ2-7
v_call: TRBV20-1
clone_size: many
d_call: TRBD2
cdr3_nt: TGCAGTGCTAAGGACTTCGAGCGGGAGGCCTACGAGCAGTACTTC
cdr3_aa: CSAKDFEREAYEQYF

j_call: TRBJ2-2
v_call: TRBV28
clone_size: many
d_call: NA
cdr3_nt: TGTGCCAGCAGTTTCCAGGGACCGATCGGGGAGCTGTTTTTT
cdr3_aa: CASSFQGPIGELFF

j_call: TRBJ1-6
v_call: TRBV6-1
clone_size: few
d_call: NA
cdr3_nt: TGTGCCAGCAGCGAATACCCTGGGGGGGGCGGATCACCCCTCCACTTT
cdr3_aa: CASSEYPGGGGSPLHF

j_call: TRBJ1-4
v_call: TRBV20-1
clone_size: many
d_call: TRBD1
cdr3_nt: TGCAGTGCTAGAGTGAGGACAGGAGGTGAAAAACTGTTTTTT
cdr3_aa: CSARVRTGGEKLFF

j_call: TRBJ1-4
v_call: TRBV25-1
clone_size: many
d_call: NA
cdr3_nt: TGTGCCAGCAGTCGAGATCGTAATGAAAAACTGTTTTTT
cdr3_aa: CASSRDRNEKLFF

j_call: TRBJ2-1
v_call: TRBV12-3/TRBV12-4
clone_size: many
d_call: NA
cdr3_nt: TGTGCCAGCAGTCTAGGGGGTGAGCAGTTCTTC
cdr3_aa: CASSLGGEQFF

j_call: TRBJ2-3
v_call: TRBV19
clone_size: NA
d_call: TRBD1
cdr3_nt: TGTGCCAGTACACCCGGACAGGGGATTACAGATACTCAGTATTTT
cdr3_aa: CASTPGQGITDTQYF

j_call: TRBJ1-6
v_call: TRBV5-5
clone_size: many
d_call: NA
cdr3_nt: TGTGCCAGCAGACGTGACAGCCTTGGACCCCTCCACTTT
cdr3_aa: CASRRDSLGPLHF

j_call: TRBJ2-3
v_call: TRBV2
clone_size: NA
d_call: TRBD2
cdr3_nt: TGTGCCAGCAGTTTAGCGGGAGGGCCAGATACGCAGTATTTT
cdr3_aa: CASSLAGGPDTQYF

j_call: TRBJ2-5
v_call: TRBV4-1
clone_size: many
d_call: TRBD2
cdr3_nt: TGCGCCAGCAGCCAAGGGACTAGCGGGAGTGGGACCCAGTACTTC
cdr3_aa: CASSQGTSGSGTQYF